The T cell receptor beta chain described here comes from a study of cytomegalovirus exposure and HLA in healthy donors. Germline lookup yields CDR1 SQVTM and CDR2 ANQGSEA. Trimming cost V 5 bases and J 4 bases, with 14 bases left between them. The length of the CDR3 is 13 residues. This clone was observed once. Measured with immunoSEQ multiplex PCR; TCRdb has only the in-frame clones, and not every one. The repertoire holds approximately 54,000 clones, with approximately 89% as singletons. V gene TRBV29-1 combines with J gene TRBJ1-2; D is ambiguous. This clonotype was sampled from a young woman in good health and CMV-seropositive. Source material: PBMCs. The CDR3 loop is CSVSPRHLYGYTF. The DNA for the CDR3 is TGCAGCGTTAGTCCGAGGCATCTCTATGGCTACACCTTC.